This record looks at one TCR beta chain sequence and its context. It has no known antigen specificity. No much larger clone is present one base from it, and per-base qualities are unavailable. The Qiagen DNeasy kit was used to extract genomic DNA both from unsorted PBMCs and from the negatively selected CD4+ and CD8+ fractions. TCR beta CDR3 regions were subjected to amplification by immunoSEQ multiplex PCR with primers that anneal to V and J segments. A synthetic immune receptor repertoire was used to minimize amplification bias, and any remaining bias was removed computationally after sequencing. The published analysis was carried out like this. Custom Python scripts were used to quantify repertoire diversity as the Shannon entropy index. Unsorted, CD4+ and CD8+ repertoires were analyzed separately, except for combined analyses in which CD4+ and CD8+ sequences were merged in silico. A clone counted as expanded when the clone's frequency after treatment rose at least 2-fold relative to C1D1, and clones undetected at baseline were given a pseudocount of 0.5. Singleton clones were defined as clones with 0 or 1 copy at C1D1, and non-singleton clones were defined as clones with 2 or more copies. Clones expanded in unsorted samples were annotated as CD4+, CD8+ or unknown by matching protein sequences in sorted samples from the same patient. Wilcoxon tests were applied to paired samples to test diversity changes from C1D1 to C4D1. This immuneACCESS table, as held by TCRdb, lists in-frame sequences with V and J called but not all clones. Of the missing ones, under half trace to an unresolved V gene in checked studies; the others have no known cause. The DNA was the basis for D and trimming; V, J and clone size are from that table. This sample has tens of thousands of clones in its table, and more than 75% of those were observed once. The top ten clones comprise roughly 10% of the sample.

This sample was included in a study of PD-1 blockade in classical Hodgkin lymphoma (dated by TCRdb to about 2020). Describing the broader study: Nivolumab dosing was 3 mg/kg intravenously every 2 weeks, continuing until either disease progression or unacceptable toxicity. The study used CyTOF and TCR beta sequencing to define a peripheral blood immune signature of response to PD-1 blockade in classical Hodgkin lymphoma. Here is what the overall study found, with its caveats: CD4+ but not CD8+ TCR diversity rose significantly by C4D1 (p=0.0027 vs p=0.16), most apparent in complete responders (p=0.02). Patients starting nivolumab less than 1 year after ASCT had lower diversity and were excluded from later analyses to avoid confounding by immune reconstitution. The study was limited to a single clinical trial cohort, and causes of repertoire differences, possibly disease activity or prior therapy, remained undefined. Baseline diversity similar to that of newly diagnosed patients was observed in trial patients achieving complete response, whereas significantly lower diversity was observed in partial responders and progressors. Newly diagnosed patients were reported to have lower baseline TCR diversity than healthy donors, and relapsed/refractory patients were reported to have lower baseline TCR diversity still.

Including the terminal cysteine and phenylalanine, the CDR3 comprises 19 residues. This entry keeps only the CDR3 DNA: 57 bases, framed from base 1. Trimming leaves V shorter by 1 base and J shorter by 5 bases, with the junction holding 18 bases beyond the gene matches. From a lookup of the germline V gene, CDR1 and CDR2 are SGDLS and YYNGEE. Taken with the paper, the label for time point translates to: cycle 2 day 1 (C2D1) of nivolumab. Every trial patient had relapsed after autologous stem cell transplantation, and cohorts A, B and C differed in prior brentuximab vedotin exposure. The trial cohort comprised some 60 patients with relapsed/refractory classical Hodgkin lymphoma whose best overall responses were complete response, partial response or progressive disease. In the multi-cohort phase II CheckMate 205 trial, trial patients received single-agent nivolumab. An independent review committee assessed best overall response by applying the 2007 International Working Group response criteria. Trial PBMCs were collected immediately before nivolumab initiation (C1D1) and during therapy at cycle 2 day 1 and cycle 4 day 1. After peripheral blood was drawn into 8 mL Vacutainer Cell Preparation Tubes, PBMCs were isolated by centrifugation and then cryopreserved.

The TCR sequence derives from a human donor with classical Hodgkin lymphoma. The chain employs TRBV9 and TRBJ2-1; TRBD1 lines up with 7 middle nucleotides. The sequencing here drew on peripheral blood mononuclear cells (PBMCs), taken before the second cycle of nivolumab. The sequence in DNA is TGTGCCAGCAGCGTACGCCCCGACTCGATAAGGGGGCCCAACAATGAGCAGTTCTTC. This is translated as CASSVRPDSIRGPNNEQFF.